This paragraph reports one TCR beta chain. As yet, its antigen is unknown. With 7 bases removed from V and 4 bases from J, the gap between germline ends came to 13 bases. Germline lookup yields CDR1 SQVTM and CDR2 ANQGSEA. This CDR3 has 12 residues. These data originate in a study of a mutant IDH1 vaccine in newly diagnosed glioma. This sample's time point: baseline, week 1 (first vaccination visit). Specified treatment: pre-vaccination baseline after standard-of-care therapy. Every donor had a new WHO grade 3 or 4 astrocytoma that was IDH1-mutant, with loss of nuclear ATRX. Regarding the study as a whole: The authors found pseudoprogression apparently unrelated to changes in top peripheral T cell clonotypes. The occurrence of vaccine-induced immune responses was seen in more than 85% of patients.

TCRdb's copy holds only in-frame clones and misses some; the assay was immunoSEQ multiplex PCR. The sample contains some 38,000 clones, 60% to 80% of which appear only once. The chain combines TRBV29-1 with TRBJ2-5; possible D gene TRBD1, 6 bases. The sample here was PBMCs, taken from a glioma patient treated with radiotherapy, temozolomide or both. This TCR came from a man aged 35-49 years with glioma. Some clones in this sample may be carry-over from other donors' samples. CDR3 protein: CSGDTGRETQYF. In DNA, the CDR3 is TGCAGCGGTGACACAGGGAGAGAGACCCAGTACTTC.